The rows below give T cell receptor beta chains drawn from one sample of a study of T cell responses to AZD1222 COVID-19 vaccine. Measured with immunoSEQ multiplex PCR; TCRdb has only the in-frame clones, and not every one. The sample consists of 90,000 to 150,000 clones, about 89% of them appearing once. The material was peripheral blood, obtained 28 days after the second AZD1222 dose. The receptors originated from an adult who received the AZD1222 COVID-19 vaccine. The CDR3 runs from the conserved cysteine through the conserved F or W. A D gene is named only where the DNA matches it firmly. Where a row states a size, it is once, few, many or the class of an expanded clone; other rows omit it.

v_call: TRBV4-1; clone_size: .; j_call: TRBJ1-6; d_call: .; cdr3_aa: CASSPDPDNSPLHF; cdr3_nt: TGCGCCAGCAGCCCGGACCCGGATAATTCACCCCTCCACTTT
v_call: TRBV5-4; clone_size: .; j_call: TRBJ2-1; d_call: TRBD2; cdr3_aa: CASSFGRGRYNEQFF; cdr3_nt: TGTGCCAGCAGCTTCGGGCGGGGGAGGTACAATGAGCAGTTCTTC
v_call: TRBV9; clone_size: .; j_call: TRBJ2-1; d_call: .; cdr3_aa: CASSVDQGSIEQFF; cdr3_nt: TGTGCCAGCAGCGTAGATCAGGGCAGCATTGAGCAGTTCTTC
v_call: TRBV11-3; clone_size: .; j_call: TRBJ2-2; d_call: .; cdr3_aa: CASSPLPGELFF; cdr3_nt: TGTGCCAGCAGCCCCCTCCCCGGGGAGCTGTTTTTT
v_call: TRBV19; clone_size: .; j_call: TRBJ2-1; d_call: .; cdr3_aa: CASSIDRAVSNEQFF; cdr3_nt: TGTGCCAGTAGTATAGATCGGGCAGTAAGCAATGAGCAGTTCTTC
v_call: TRBV19; clone_size: .; j_call: TRBJ2-5; d_call: TRBD1; cdr3_aa: CASSTPGGTQYF; cdr3_nt: TGTGCCAGTAGCACCCCAGGGGGGACCCAGTACTTC
v_call: TRBV7-6; clone_size: .; j_call: TRBJ1-3; d_call: .; cdr3_aa: CASSQMVGASGNTIYF; cdr3_nt: TGTGCCAGCAGCCAAATGGTGGGGGCCTCTGGAAACACCATATATTTT
v_call: TRBV11-2; clone_size: .; j_call: TRBJ2-7; d_call: .; cdr3_aa: CASSLKPYEQYF; cdr3_nt: TGTGCCAGCAGCTTAAAACCGTACGAGCAGTACTTC
v_call: TRBV25-1; clone_size: .; j_call: TRBJ1-2; d_call: .; cdr3_aa: CASSESGTGRSGYTF; cdr3_nt: TGTGCCAGCAGTGAATCCGGGACCGGGAGGTCAGGCTACACCTTC
v_call: TRBV4-3; clone_size: .; j_call: TRBJ2-7; d_call: TRBD2; cdr3_aa: CASSQDLSGRTHYEQYF; cdr3_nt: TGCGCCAGCAGCCAAGATCTCAGCGGGAGGACTCACTACGAGCAGTACTTC
v_call: TRBV14; clone_size: few; j_call: TRBJ2-7; d_call: .; cdr3_aa: CASSQDLEGPPYF; cdr3_nt: TGTGCCAGCAGCCAAGATCTTGAGGGGCCTCCGTACTTC
v_call: TRBV7-8; clone_size: .; j_call: TRBJ2-7; d_call: .; cdr3_aa: CASSPREYYEQYF; cdr3_nt: TGTGCCAGCAGCCCCCGGGAATACTACGAGCAGTACTTC
v_call: TRBV6-5; clone_size: .; j_call: TRBJ2-2; d_call: TRBD1; cdr3_aa: CASSYGTGGTGELFF; cdr3_nt: TGTGCCAGCAGTTACGGGACAGGGGGCACCGGGGAGCTGTTTTTT
v_call: TRBV15; clone_size: .; j_call: TRBJ2-1; d_call: TRBD2; cdr3_aa: CATSIINPGLAGVDEQFF; cdr3_nt: TGTGCCACCAGCATAATAAACCCGGGACTAGCGGGAGTCGATGAGCAGTTCTTC
v_call: TRBV6-2/TRBV6-3; clone_size: .; j_call: TRBJ2-7; d_call: .; cdr3_aa: CASSSIAEGSYEQYF; cdr3_nt: TGTGCCAGCAGTTCCATAGCGGAGGGCTCCTACGAGCAGTACTTC
v_call: TRBV9; clone_size: .; j_call: TRBJ2-1; d_call: .; cdr3_aa: CASSVVAAVLHEQFF; cdr3_nt: TGTGCCAGCAGCGTAGTAGCTGCCGTCCTGCATGAGCAGTTCTTC
v_call: TRBV5-6; clone_size: .; j_call: TRBJ2-3; d_call: .; cdr3_aa: CASSTWDLKDTQYF; cdr3_nt: TGTGCCAGCAGCACCTGGGACCTAAAAGATACGCAGTATTTT
v_call: TRBV12-3/TRBV12-4; clone_size: .; j_call: TRBJ1-6; d_call: .; cdr3_aa: CASSFWLNSPLHF; cdr3_nt: TGTGCCAGCAGTTTTTGGCTTAATTCACCCCTCCACTTT
v_call: TRBV6-5; clone_size: .; j_call: TRBJ1-6; d_call: .; cdr3_aa: CASRTQSSYNSPLHF; cdr3_nt: TGTGCCAGCAGAACACAGAGCTCCTATAATTCACCCCTCCACTTT
v_call: TRBV6-5; clone_size: .; j_call: TRBJ1-1; d_call: .; cdr3_aa: CASSLGTDTEAFF; cdr3_nt: TGTGCCAGCAGTTTAGGTACGGACACTGAAGCTTTCTTT
v_call: TRBV4-2; clone_size: once; j_call: TRBJ2-7; d_call: .; cdr3_aa: CASSQGAGGNSYEQYF; cdr3_nt: TGTGCCAGCAGCCAAGGCGCCGGCGGGAATTCCTACGAGCAGTACTTC
v_call: TRBV18; clone_size: .; j_call: TRBJ1-2; d_call: TRBD1; cdr3_aa: CASSPPETGGDYGYTF; cdr3_nt: TGTGCCAGCTCACCTCCAGAGACAGGGGGCGACTATGGCTACACCTTC
v_call: TRBV7-8; clone_size: .; j_call: TRBJ1-4; d_call: .; cdr3_aa: CASSLMGQGEGGEKLFF; cdr3_nt: TGTGCCAGCAGCTTAATGGGGCAAGGGGAGGGCGGTGAAAAACTGTTTTTT
v_call: TRBV6-5; clone_size: .; j_call: TRBJ2-1; d_call: TRBD2; cdr3_aa: CASSYELAGPWVEQFF; cdr3_nt: TGTGCCAGCAGTTACGAGCTAGCGGGACCTTGGGTTGAGCAGTTCTTC
v_call: TRBV5-1; clone_size: once; j_call: TRBJ2-3; d_call: TRBD2; cdr3_aa: CASSPASGSGNTQYF; cdr3_nt: TGCGCCAGCAGCCCCGCTAGCGGCTCCGGGAATACGCAGTATTTT
v_call: TRBV3-1/TRBV3-2; clone_size: .; j_call: TRBJ2-7; d_call: TRBD2; cdr3_aa: CASSLRLAGVPREQYF; cdr3_nt: TGTGCCAGCAGCCTCCGTCTAGCGGGGGTCCCTAGGGAGCAGTACTTC
v_call: TRBV7-6; clone_size: .; j_call: TRBJ2-1; d_call: TRBD2; cdr3_aa: CASSPAGLAVYNEQFF; cdr3_nt: TGTGCCAGCAGCCCAGCGGGACTAGCGGTATACAATGAGCAGTTCTTC
v_call: TRBV19; clone_size: once; j_call: TRBJ2-1; d_call: .; cdr3_aa: CASSMNIYNEQFF; cdr3_nt: TGTGCCAGTAGTATGAACATTTACAATGAGCAGTTCTTC
v_call: TRBV2; clone_size: .; j_call: TRBJ1-2; d_call: .; cdr3_aa: CASSEDGMAGLIYGYTF; cdr3_nt: TGTGCCAGCAGTGAAGATGGAATGGCAGGACTTATCTATGGCTACACCTTC
v_call: TRBV4-1; clone_size: .; j_call: TRBJ1-1; d_call: TRBD1; cdr3_aa: CASSQDPGQGTRAFF; cdr3_nt: TGCGCCAGCAGCCAAGATCCGGGACAGGGTACCCGAGCTTTCTTT
v_call: TRBV7-9; clone_size: .; j_call: TRBJ2-7; d_call: TRBD1; cdr3_aa: CASRGQGALNEQYF; cdr3_nt: TGTGCCAGCAGGGGACAGGGGGCTCTTAACGAGCAGTACTTC
v_call: TRBV18; clone_size: .; j_call: TRBJ1-4; d_call: .; cdr3_aa: CASSPGWGDEKLFF; cdr3_nt: TGTGCCAGCTCACCAGGATGGGGAGATGAAAAACTGTTTTTT
v_call: TRBV5-4; clone_size: once; j_call: TRBJ2-5; d_call: .; cdr3_aa: CASSLGQRETQYF; cdr3_nt: TGTGCCAGCAGCTTGGGCCAGAGGGAGACCCAGTACTTC
v_call: TRBV28; clone_size: .; j_call: TRBJ1-4; d_call: TRBD1; cdr3_aa: CASRSTGFATNEKLFF; cdr3_nt: TGTGCCAGCAGGTCGACAGGGTTTGCAACTAATGAAAAACTGTTTTTT
v_call: TRBV19; clone_size: few; j_call: TRBJ1-3; d_call: .; cdr3_aa: CASRSGPSSGNTIYF; cdr3_nt: TGTGCCAGTAGGAGCGGACCGAGCTCTGGAAACACCATATATTTT
v_call: TRBV11-3; clone_size: .; j_call: TRBJ2-7; d_call: .; cdr3_aa: CASSFEGFVRLQYF; cdr3_nt: TGTGCCAGCAGCTTTGAAGGGTTCGTACGACTGCAGTACTTC
v_call: TRBV11-2; clone_size: .; j_call: TRBJ2-2; d_call: TRBD2; cdr3_aa: CASSTLAGGHPNTGELFF; cdr3_nt: TGTGCCAGCAGCACCTTAGCGGGGGGCCATCCGAACACCGGGGAGCTGTTTTTT
v_call: TRBV11-3; clone_size: .; j_call: TRBJ1-1; d_call: .; cdr3_aa: CASSFGEDTEAFF; cdr3_nt: TGTGCCAGCAGCTTTGGGGAAGACACTGAAGCTTTCTTT
v_call: TRBV6-2/TRBV6-3; clone_size: .; j_call: TRBJ2-7; d_call: .; cdr3_aa: CASSYLVARSYEQYF; cdr3_nt: TGTGCCAGCAGTTACTTGGTAGCTCGCTCCTACGAGCAGTACTTC
v_call: TRBV4-3; clone_size: few; j_call: TRBJ2-1; d_call: TRBD2; cdr3_aa: CASSPRTSDYNEQFF; cdr3_nt: TGCGCCAGCAGCCCACGGACTAGCGACTACAATGAGCAGTTCTTC
v_call: TRBV28; clone_size: .; j_call: TRBJ2-5; d_call: TRBD2; cdr3_aa: CASSGTTRRETQYF; cdr3_nt: TGTGCCAGCAGTGGGACTACCAGGAGGGAGACCCAGTACTTC
v_call: TRBV28; clone_size: .; j_call: TRBJ2-7; d_call: TRBD2; cdr3_aa: CATHSASGRSFYEQYF; cdr3_nt: TGTGCCACCCACTCCGCTAGCGGGAGATCTTTCTACGAGCAGTACTTC
v_call: TRBV5-1; clone_size: few; j_call: TRBJ2-5; d_call: .; cdr3_aa: CASTREGGETQYF; cdr3_nt: TGCGCCAGCACCCGCGAAGGGGGAGAGACCCAGTACTTC
v_call: TRBV15; clone_size: .; j_call: TRBJ2-1; d_call: .; cdr3_aa: CATIRTREGTYNEQFF; cdr3_nt: TGTGCCACCATCCGGACAAGAGAGGGCACCTACAATGAGCAGTTCTTC
v_call: TRBV19; clone_size: .; j_call: TRBJ2-1; d_call: TRBD2; cdr3_aa: CASSSGTSGSSYNEQFF; cdr3_nt: TGTGCCAGTAGTTCAGGGACTAGCGGAAGCTCCTACAATGAGCAGTTCTTC
v_call: TRBV19; clone_size: once; j_call: TRBJ2-2; d_call: .; cdr3_aa: CASSIGTGKISGGSGGELFF; cdr3_nt: TGTGCCAGTAGTATAGGGACAGGGAAAATATCGGGAGGCTCGGGCGGGGAGCTGTTTTTT
v_call: TRBV11-2; clone_size: .; j_call: TRBJ2-7; d_call: TRBD2; cdr3_aa: CASSSPGTSGYEQYF; cdr3_nt: TGTGCCAGCAGCTCACCCGGGACTAGCGGTTACGAGCAGTACTTC
v_call: TRBV19; clone_size: once; j_call: TRBJ1-1; d_call: TRBD1; cdr3_aa: CASSLTGVVTEAFF; cdr3_nt: TGTGCCAGTAGTTTGACAGGGGTGGTCACTGAAGCTTTCTTT
v_call: TRBV6-5; clone_size: .; j_call: TRBJ2-7; d_call: TRBD1; cdr3_aa: CASSTRDSATYEQYF; cdr3_nt: TGTGCCAGCAGTACTCGGGACAGCGCAACCTACGAGCAGTACTTC
v_call: TRBV5-1; clone_size: .; j_call: TRBJ1-2; d_call: TRBD1; cdr3_aa: CASSSAGTGGYGYTF; cdr3_nt: TGCGCCAGCAGCTCCGCCGGGACAGGGGGCTATGGCTACACCTTC
v_call: TRBV7-9; clone_size: .; j_call: TRBJ1-5; d_call: .; cdr3_aa: CASSSSGSNQPQHF; cdr3_nt: TGTGCCAGCAGCTCCTCCGGTAGCAATCAGCCCCAGCATTTT
v_call: TRBV27; clone_size: .; j_call: TRBJ2-1; d_call: TRBD1; cdr3_aa: CASSWTGDTSPFF; cdr3_nt: TGTGCCAGCAGTTGGACAGGAGATACGTCCCCGTTCTTC
v_call: TRBV28; clone_size: .; j_call: TRBJ1-2; d_call: TRBD1; cdr3_aa: CASSLGQGAYGYTF; cdr3_nt: TGTGCCAGCAGTTTGGGGCAGGGGGCGTATGGCTACACCTTC
v_call: TRBV3-1/TRBV3-2; clone_size: .; j_call: TRBJ1-1; d_call: .; cdr3_aa: CASSQDWDGNTEAFF; cdr3_nt: TGTGCCAGCAGCCAAGATTGGGACGGCAACACTGAAGCTTTCTTT